This entry describes one T cell receptor beta chain. These data belong to a study of blood T cell repertoires in COVID-19. Study in general: Samples taken during acute and convalescent COVID-19 were collected in the United States, Italy and Spain. PBMCs, B-cell-depleted T cells, or T cells were the source of the cDNA or gDNA that made up the material.

In the source study's methods: Estimation of nucleated cell counts was performed using reference gene primer amplification. Clones were sequenced by immunoSEQ multiplex PCR, and TCRdb holds only the in-frame ones, with some missing. D and trimming come from the DNA, and the V and J calls and clone size come from that table. The table lists about 78,000 clones, about 89% of them singletons. The TCR was taken from a man aged 50-60 years with active or convalescent COVID-19. What was sequenced was peripheral blood.

In DNA form, the CDR3 reads TGTGCCGGCACAGGGCCGAGCTCCTACAATGAGCAGTTCTTC. Translating gives CAGTGPSSYNEQFF. This chain joins TRBV30 and TRBJ2-1, with D tentatively TRBD1 (6 bases). The V end lost 8 bases, the J end lost 0 bases, and 14 bases lay between the germline ends. CDR1 is GTSNPN and CDR2 is SVGIG in the germline V gene (reference sequence). This CDR3 region has 14 residues.